This is a list of T cell receptor beta chains from one sample in a study of identical twins. TCRdb reprocessed the 5' RACE reads with MiXCR, giving one entry per CDR3 protein. The repertoire has about 810,000 distinct CDR3 sequences, around an eighth of them found once; the top ten carry around 1.5%. The sample also formed part of further work on yellow fever vaccine responses in identical twins.

Source material: PBMCs. These receptors came from a woman aged 18-35 years in good health. CDR3s include the opening cysteine and the closing phenylalanine or tryptophan. A D gene is named only where the DNA matches it firmly.

J gene,V gene,D gene,CDR3 protein
TRBJ2-3,TRBV6-5,TRBD2,CASSYSASGDTQYF
TRBJ2-2,TRBV11-2,-,CASTPVGAGGGKTGELFF
TRBJ1-5,TRBV19,TRBD1,CASSLDRPAGSQHF
TRBJ1-1,TRBV20-1,-,CSARIAGSNTEAFF
TRBJ1-1,TRBV10-3,-,CAISEKGGGINTEAFF
TRBJ2-2,TRBV20-1,TRBD1,CSARPTQQGPLTGELFF
TRBJ2-3,TRBV2,-,CATRPRGTDTQYF
TRBJ2-1,TRBV11-2,-,CASSTLQGSSQDNEQFF
TRBJ2-1,TRBV14,-,CASSPIGKGGNEQFF
TRBJ2-7,TRBV28,-,CASSPPGAGQAYEQYF
TRBJ2-3,TRBV11-1,-,CASSLPSMRRRVITDTQYF
TRBJ1-1,TRBV2,-,CASSEALRQDEAFF
TRBJ2-7,TRBV2,-,CASSVGEGQYF
TRBJ1-5,TRBV10-3,-,CAISEQSTGNQPQHF
TRBJ2-2,TRBV11-2,-,CASSFGTGTGELFF
TRBJ2-3,TRBV2,-,CASRSTALNPTDTQYF
TRBJ2-5,TRBV20-1,-,CSAREPDYQETQYF
TRBJ2-1,TRBV10-3,-,CAISELGREQFF
TRBJ2-4,TRBV3-1,TRBD1,CASSQGQGATNIQYF
TRBJ1-5,TRBV12-3/TRBV12-4,TRBD1,CASRQTGTGVNLYSNQPQHF
TRBJ1-4,TRBV29-1,-,CSLTRDGDEKLFF
TRBJ2-7,TRBV5-1,TRBD2,CASSRGTSGKMYEQYF
TRBJ2-2,TRBV29-1,TRBD2,CSVAGQLGTSGRRNTGELFF
TRBJ2-1,TRBV7-2,-,CASSHRQPSSYNEQFF
TRBJ1-5,TRBV12-3/TRBV12-4,-,CASSARGNQPQHF
TRBJ2-7,TRBV18,-,CASSISGTYEQYF
TRBJ2-1,TRBV5-1,TRBD2,CASSVGTTLDNEQFF
TRBJ2-3,TRBV5-1,-,CASSPFSVGHTQYF
TRBJ2-3,TRBV7-8,TRBD2,CASSLKTSGTTHTQYF
TRBJ1-2,TRBV20-1,TRBD1,CSARALQGIYGYTF
TRBJ1-1,TRBV5-1,-,CASSTGTTNTEAFF
TRBJ1-5,TRBV12-3/TRBV12-4,TRBD1,CASTPSGTVDQPQHF
TRBJ2-3,TRBV28,TRBD2,CASSPASGGAWTDTQYF
TRBJ1-1,TRBV6-1,TRBD1,CASSALDRGGTRTEAFF
TRBJ2-7,TRBV12-3/TRBV12-4,-,CASSSRGTYEQYF
TRBJ2-3,TRBV7-9,TRBD2,CASRPNSGGGTDTQYF
TRBJ1-5,TRBV5-6,-,CASSLAGEGQPQHF